Listed below are T cell receptor beta chains from one sample, sequenced in a study of response to subunit inactivated influenza vaccine. Via MiXCR, TCRdb re-called the RT-PCR reads, giving one row per CDR3 protein. The sample records hundreds of thousands of distinct CDR3 sequences, approximately 14% being singletons. The sample in question was PBMCs from blood, obtained 14 days before vaccination. All receptors derive from a man aged 45-65 years who received an inactivated influenza vaccine. CDR3s leave out the opening cysteine and the closing phenylalanine or tryptophan.

v_gene	CDR3aa
TRBV5-6	ASSPVQRAYEQY
TRBV7-2	ASSQGAWVGEQY
TRBV2	ASSDGRAGLTDTQY
TRBV20-1	SASGGGREQF
TRBV20-1	SASRGTDQPQH
TRBV30	AWSITQGDGYT
TRBV5-6	ASSQRTLRNYGYT
TRBV12-3/TRBV12-4	ASSWSGAGTEAF
TRBV9	ASSLYRDPGSCF
TRBV27	ASSLFGGTETQY
TRBV5-5	ASSRNSRTYEQY
TRBV5-1	ASSLANIGTEAF
TRBV27	ASSRRGREQY
TRBV6-2/TRBV6-3	ASSTNSPLH
TRBV5-1	ASTLPGLPNYEQY
TRBV29-1	SVGGGNAANTEAF
TRBV20-1	SAATGSSNQPQH